Listed below are T cell receptor beta chains from one sample, sequenced in a study of Ad26.COV2.S vaccination and SARS-CoV-2 variants. Assay: immunoSEQ multiplex PCR; the TCRdb copy retains only in-frame clones and omits some. The data hold about 320,000 clones, with 86% observed a single time. This material consisted of peripheral blood, taken in a trial of Ad26.COV2.S vaccine versus placebo. Receptor source: a person between 18 and 65 years old who received the Ad26.COV2.S COVID-19 vaccine or a placebo. Each CDR3 is given with its conserved first and last residue. Each record gives: D gene, J gene, clone size, V gene, CDR3 DNA, CDR3 protein. D genes are given only for firm matches. Clone size is given for some rows only: seen once, a few or many times, or a class if the clone is expanded.

d_gene: NA
j_gene: TRBJ2-1
abundance: many
v_gene: TRBV6-5
CDR3nt: TGTGCCAGCAGTTACTCTCCGGGCAGTGAGCAGTTCTTC
CDR3aa: CASSYSPGSEQFF

d_gene: NA
j_gene: TRBJ1-2
abundance: NA
v_gene: TRBV3-1/TRBV3-2
CDR3nt: TGTGCCAGCACCCAACCAGGGTATGGCTACACCTTC
CDR3aa: CASTQPGYGYTF

d_gene: TRBD2
j_gene: TRBJ2-5
abundance: NA
v_gene: TRBV19
CDR3nt: TGTGCCACCCTTAACAGAGGACTAGCGGGGGTGGAGACCCAGTACTTC
CDR3aa: CATLNRGLAGVETQYF

d_gene: NA
j_gene: TRBJ2-7
abundance: NA
v_gene: TRBV25-1
CDR3nt: TGTGCCAGCAGTGAGGGACCTCTGGACGCCTACGAGCAGTACTTC
CDR3aa: CASSEGPLDAYEQYF

d_gene: NA
j_gene: TRBJ2-2
abundance: NA
v_gene: TRBV4-3
CDR3nt: TGCGCCAGCAGCGAGTTCCCTCGTACCGGGGAGCTGTTTTTT
CDR3aa: CASSEFPRTGELFF

d_gene: NA
j_gene: TRBJ1-2
abundance: NA
v_gene: TRBV14
CDR3nt: TGTGCCAGCAGCCGACGGACAGCTAACTATGGCTACACCTTC
CDR3aa: CASSRRTANYGYTF

d_gene: TRBD2
j_gene: TRBJ2-1
abundance: NA
v_gene: TRBV5-1
CDR3nt: TGCGCCAGCAGCTCCCTCAGTAGCGGGCGTAGCTCCTACAATGAGCAGTTCTTC
CDR3aa: CASSSLSSGRSSYNEQFF

d_gene: TRBD1
j_gene: TRBJ1-3
abundance: once
v_gene: TRBV5-6
CDR3nt: TGTGCCAGCAGCGGGACAGGGGGGAGCTCCTCTGGAAACACCATATATTTT
CDR3aa: CASSGTGGSSSGNTIYF

d_gene: NA
j_gene: TRBJ2-3
abundance: NA
v_gene: TRBV5-1
CDR3nt: TGCGCCAGCAGCTTGAGTGGCAGGGATACGCAGTATTTT
CDR3aa: CASSLSGRDTQYF

d_gene: TRBD2
j_gene: TRBJ2-1
abundance: NA
v_gene: TRBV11-3
CDR3nt: TGTGCCAGCAGCGCGCTCACGGGACTAGATGGTATCGATGAGCAGTTCTTC
CDR3aa: CASSALTGLDGIDEQFF

d_gene: TRBD2
j_gene: TRBJ2-3
abundance: NA
v_gene: TRBV9
CDR3nt: TGTGCCAGCAGCCCCAGAGGACTAGCGGGGGGGAGAATCGTAGATACGCAGTATTTT
CDR3aa: CASSPRGLAGGRIVDTQYF